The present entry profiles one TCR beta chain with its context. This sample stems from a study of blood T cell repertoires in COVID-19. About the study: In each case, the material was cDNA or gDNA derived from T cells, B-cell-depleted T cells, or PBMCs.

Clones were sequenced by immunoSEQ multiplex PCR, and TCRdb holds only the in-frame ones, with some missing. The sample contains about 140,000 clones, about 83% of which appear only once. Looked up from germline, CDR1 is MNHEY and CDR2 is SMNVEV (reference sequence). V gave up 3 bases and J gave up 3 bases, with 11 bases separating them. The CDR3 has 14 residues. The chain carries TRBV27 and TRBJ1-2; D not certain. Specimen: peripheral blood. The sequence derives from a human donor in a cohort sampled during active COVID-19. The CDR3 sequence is CASSFLPEDYGYTF. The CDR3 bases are TGTGCCAGCAGTTTTCTGCCAGAGGACTATGGCTACACCTTC.